This T cell receptor beta chain was documented in a study of monozygotic twins with inflammatory bowel disease. Researchers isolated total RNA from whole blood without sorting T cells. Eight reactions per sample, run separately, yielded cDNA. TCRdb re-called the 5' RACE reads and gives one entry per CDR3 protein, without DNA. The sample table includes approximately 400,000 distinct CDR3 sequences. CDR3 size: 13 residues. Germline assignment: CDR1 SGHTA and CDR2 FQGNSA. The TCR was taken from a human donor with ulcerative colitis or Crohn's disease, or a healthy co-twin of an affected twin (not recorded which). The chain recombines TRBV7-2 with TRBJ1-1; TCRdb proposes TRBD1, but this gene call is untestable without DNA. Sample: blood. The CDR3 reads CASSSRTGDEAFF.